This T cell receptor beta chain is from a study of T cell responses to AZD1222 COVID-19 vaccine. TCRdb's copy holds only in-frame clones and misses some; the assay was immunoSEQ multiplex PCR. The data hold approximately 150,000 clones, with more than 70% observed a single time. Germline lookup yields CDR1 SQVTM and CDR2 ANQGSEA. CDR3 length equals 13 residues. Trimming shortened V by 7 bases and J by 3 bases, and 13 bases separated the two germline ends. This receptor was taken from an adult in good health. The rearrangement uses TRBV29-1 and TRBJ2-1; the D is unclear. The sequencing here drew on peripheral blood, taken on day 0 of AZD1222 vaccination. The CDR3 loop reads CSASVSDYNEQFF. The DNA for the CDR3 is TGCAGCGCATCCGTCTCGGACTACAATGAGCAGTTCTTC.